This T cell receptor beta chain comes out of a study of blood T cell repertoires in COVID-19. Whole-study context: COVID-19 samples, acute and convalescent, were from the United States, Italy and Spain. T cells, B-cell-depleted T cells, or PBMCs provided the cDNA or gDNA that served as material.

The length of the CDR3 is 16 residues. Trimming left V 4 bases short and J 3 bases short, with 17 bases between. Per the germline V gene, CDR1 is ENHRY and CDR2 is SYGVKD. Authors' analysis steps: Using reference gene primer amplification, nucleated cell counts were estimated. Profiled with immunoSEQ multiplex PCR; TCRdb holds only in-frame clones, not every one. V and J calls and clone size are those listed in that table; D and trimming were worked out from the DNA. The profile shows roughly 150,000 clones, 70% to 90% of them singletons. The TCR sequence derives from a human donor in a cohort sampled during active COVID-19. The sample was peripheral blood. The chain has TRBV10-3 and TRBJ2-3, with D perhaps matching TRBD1 (7 bases). The CDR3 spells CAISVLRGASTDTQYF. DNA of the CDR3: TGTGCCATCAGTGTCCTCAGGGGGGCTTCTACAGATACGCAGTATTTT.